This paragraph covers one T cell receptor beta chain sequence. The repertoire was sequenced with immunoSEQ multiplex PCR; TCRdb's copy has only in-frame clones and lacks some. In the table there are millions of clones, 85% to 95% of which are singletons. Naive CD8 cells lacked CD45RO and underwent positive selection for CCR7, leaving out terminally differentiated effector memory CD45RA+ cells. The CDR3 has 14 amino acids. Trimming left V 2 bases short and J 6 bases short, with 14 bases between. The germline V gene encodes CDR1 MDHEN and CDR2 SYDVKM. The source of the sample is a study of shared clonotypes between healthy human individuals.

Sequencing used naive CD8+ T cells sorted from blood. This sequence joins TRBV28 and TRBJ2-7; D is unresolved. The receptor was isolated from a man aged 18 to 35 in good health. In DNA, the CDR3 is TGTGCCAGCAGTTTAGTTACGGGCCCTGGCGAGCAGTACTTC. This translates into CASSLVTGPGEQYF.